This note documents a single T cell receptor beta chain sequence. Its antigen is currently unknown. Data came from immunoSEQ multiplex PCR; TCRdb stores just in-frame clones and leaves some out. The table shows about 2,000 clones, with about a sixth occurring only once. The entry originates in a study of T cells in localized non-small cell lung cancer. Study observations and caveats: Investigators sequenced only a single tumor region, leaving heterogeneity possible. In adjacent lung appeared a median around 56 of the top 100 tumor clones.

This CDR3 has 14 amino acids. With 0 bases removed from V and 1 base from J, the gap between germline ends came to 6 bases. Germline V gene sequence: CDR1 SGHRS, CDR2 YFSETQ. The V and J genes are TRBV5-1 and TRBJ2-3; D ambiguous. The sequence came from a female donor aged 60 or older with stage I squamous cell lung carcinoma. Sequenced material: lung tumor tissue, taken before any cancer treatment. The CDR3 is CASSLGGGTDTQYF. In DNA, the CDR3 is TGCGCCAGCAGCTTGGGGGGTGGCACAGATACGCAGTATTTT.